The 29 T cell receptor beta chains below all came from one sample that was sequenced in a study of radiation and T cells in renal cell carcinoma. Time point in this sample: baseline pretreatment blood. Treatment denoted: 15 Gy SBRT to primary tumor, nephrectomy 4 weeks later. Method: immunoSEQ multiplex PCR; TCRdb's copy keeps in-frame clones and lacks some. Of about 150,000 clones detected, 88% appear once; the ten largest clones hold roughly 4%. Source: blood, taken from a patient whose treatment included radiotherapy and nephrectomy. These receptors originate from a woman aged 70-85 years with renal cell carcinoma.

In this sample, this clone turned up a few times. This sequence joins TRBV7-2 and TRBJ2-3; TRBD1 aligns across 10 bases. In germline, CDR1 is SGHTA, CDR2 FQGNSA. The CDR3 is made up of 15 amino acids. Losses at the gene ends were 5 bases for V and 2 bases for J; bases not matched to a gene: 4. The CDR3 sequence is CASSRTGGNTDTQYF. The CDR3, as DNA: TGTGCCAGCAGCCGGACAGGGGGGAACACAGATACGCAGTATTTT.

This chain uses TRBV6-1 with TRBJ2-4; 9 positions match TRBD1. CDR3 length equals 14 residues. Germline-derived CDR1 and CDR2 are MNHNS and SASEGT. The V gene end was trimmed by 4 bases and the J gene end by 9 bases; junction bases not matched to a gene: 7. This CDR3 is CASSGGQGGSIQYF. CDR3 nucleotide sequence: TGTGCCAGCAGTGGGGGACAGGGTGGAAGCATTCAGTACTTC.

This sequence joins TRBV10-3 and TRBJ2-6, with D tentatively TRBD1 (5 bases). CDR3 size: 16 residues. Germline assignment: CDR1 ENHRY and CDR2 SYGVKD. V lost 7 bases and J lost 0, with 13 bases in between. For the CDR3, the DNA is TGTGCCATCAAGGGGCAGGACCACTCTGGGGCCAACGTCCTGACTTTC. It encodes CAIKGQDHSGANVLTF.

J is TRBJ1-6 and V is TRBV6-6; tentatively, D is TRBD1 (5 bases). Deletions cut 6 bases from V and 7 bases from J, with 10 bases between. The CDR3 loop spans 13 amino acids. The germline V gene has CDR1 MNHNY and CDR2 SVGAGI (reference sequence). CDR3 amino acids: CASRVGANSPLHF. The CDR3 bases are TGTGCCAGCAGAGTAGGGGCCAATTCACCCCTCCACTTT.

The genes are TRBV6-6 and TRBJ2-7; the D is unclear. CDR1 is MNHNY and CDR2 is SVGAGI in the germline V gene (reference sequence). V shed 6 bases and J shed 7 bases, with 22 bases lying between them. This CDR3 has 15 amino acids. CDR3 in DNA: TGTGCCAGCAGCCCGCGTGCCGGCGCCTTGGGTGAGCAGTACTTC. Translated: CASSPRAGALGEQYF.

CDR3 DNA sequence: TGTGCCAGCAGTTACGGGGGAACCTACGAGCAGTACTTC. It specifies CASSYGGTYEQYF. V and J are TRBV6-6 and TRBJ2-7, with D perhaps being TRBD1 or TRBD2 (5 bases each). V was pared by 2 bases and J by 2 bases, with 7 bases between. Germline V gene sequence: CDR1 MNHNY, CDR2 SVGAGI (reference sequence). This CDR3 region has 13 residues.

This chain links TRBV28 with TRBJ2-7, with D maybe TRBD1 (6 bases). Trimming left V 5 bases short and J 5 bases short, with 13 bases between. The CDR3 totals 13 residues. CDR1 is MDHEN, CDR2 SYDVKM, per germline. CDR3 protein: CASSPNRVDEQYF. CDR3 coding DNA: TGTGCCAGCAGTCCGAACAGGGTCGACGAGCAGTACTTC.

V and J are TRBV30 and TRBJ2-1; D remains ambiguous. The length of the CDR3 is 12 residues. The V end was cut by 1 base, the J end by 12 bases, with 13 bases between. Looked up from germline, CDR1 is GTSNPN and CDR2 is SVGIG (reference sequence). CDR3 residues: CAWSENTRWQFF. The CDR3 DNA is TGTGCCTGGAGTGAGAATACTCGATGGCAGTTCTTC.

V usage is TRBV5-6 and J usage is TRBJ2-7, with D perhaps given as TRBD1 or TRBD2 (5 bases each). The germline gives CDR1 SGHDT, CDR2 YYEEEE. With 0 bases removed from V and 0 bases from J, the gap between germline ends came to 22 bases. This CDR3 is built from 19 residues. The CDR3 spells CASSLGGPLTDPFSYEQYF. DNA for the CDR3: TGTGCCAGCAGCTTGGGGGGACCCCTTACAGACCCTTTCTCCTACGAGCAGTACTTC.

This clone was picked up one time. The chain joins TRBV5-4 to TRBJ1-5; D perhaps matches TRBD1 (6 bases). The V end lost 5 bases, the J end lost 1 base, and 10 bases lay between the germline ends. The CDR3 runs to 14 residues. Germline V gives CDR1 SGHNT, CDR2 YYREEE (reference sequence). In DNA, the CDR3 is TGTGCCAGCAGTGTAAGGGGGAGCAATCAGCCCCAGCATTTT. Its protein product is CASSVRGSNQPQHF.

The J gene is TRBJ2-1, the V gene TRBV27, with 7 positions matching TRBD2. CDR1 MNHEY and CDR2 SMNVEV come from the germline V gene (reference sequence). V was clipped by 4 bases and J by 3 bases; unmatched bases: 9. The length of the CDR3 is 16 residues. The CDR3 bases are TGTGCCAGCAGTTCCATCGGGGGGAGTTTCTACAATGAGCAGTTCTTC. Translating it yields CASSSIGGSFYNEQFF.

The rearrangement links TRBV6-6 to TRBJ2-3; D remains unclear. Trimming removed 10 bases from V and 1 base from J, with 9 bases in between. Looked up from germline, CDR1 is MNHNY and CDR2 is SVGAGI (reference sequence). This CDR3 contains 12 residues. The DNA for the CDR3 is TGTGCCATCGGTTGGGGCACAGATACGCAGTATTTT. Protein sequence: CAIGWGTDTQYF.

This rearrangement joins TRBV5-4 to TRBJ2-1, with 7 bases aligning to TRBD1. The CDR3 loop spans 12 amino acids. Per germline, CDR1 SGHNT and CDR2 YYREEE (reference sequence). J was trimmed by 9 bases and V by 4 bases; bases with no gene match: 4. CDR3 amino acids: CASSQDRVEQFF. CDR3 DNA sequence: TGTGCCAGCAGCCAAGACAGGGTTGAGCAGTTCTTC.

The chain uses TRBV10-3 and TRBJ2-5; 7 bases align to TRBD2. Per the germline V gene, CDR1 is ENHRY and CDR2 is SYGVKD. Germline trimming cut 6 bases from V and 1 base from J; bases unmatched to any gene: 2. This CDR3 contains 13 residues. CDR3 loop: CAISLAVQETQYF. DNA for the CDR3: TGTGCCATCAGCCTAGCGGTCCAAGAGACCCAGTACTTC.

The chain links TRBV19 to TRBJ1-1; D is unresolved. This CDR3 contains 13 residues. Germline CDR1 reads LNHDA; CDR2 reads SQIVND (reference sequence). Trimming left V 4 bases short and J 0 bases short, with 6 bases between. CDR3 amino acids: CASSRSMNTEAFF. The DNA of the CDR3 is TGTGCCAGTAGTAGGAGCATGAACACTGAAGCTTTCTTT.

About this clone itself: One end of the junction does not line up with germline, which may come from a read error. The chain employs TRBV6-5 and TRBJ2-3; tentative D call: TRBD2 (7 bases). The CDR3 covers 14 residues. The germline V gene has CDR1 MNHEY and CDR2 SVGAGI. The CDR3 nucleotides are TGTGCTAGCAGGGGTCGGGGGGTGGCAGATACGCAGTATTTT. Its translation: CASRGRGVADTQYF.

The gene calls are TRBV7-9 and TRBJ2-3; 9 nucleotides line up with TRBD2. The germline gives CDR1 SEHNR, CDR2 FQNEAQ (reference sequence). V lost 5 bases and J lost 8; bases outside the gene matches: 14. The CDR3 totals 16 residues. Written as DNA, the CDR3 is TGTGCCAGCAGCCCTCCCCTGAGTAGCGGGGGAGGTACGCAGTATTTT. It translates to CASSPPLSSGGGTQYF.

This chain links TRBV2 with TRBJ1-2; 9 nucleotides match TRBD1. Germline trimming cut 5 bases from V and 3 bases from J; bases unmatched to any gene: 10. Germline V gene data show CDR1 as SNHLY and CDR2 as FYNNEI. CDR3 size: 16 residues. This chain's CDR3 is CASSPSGTGLHYGYTF. CDR3 coding DNA: TGTGCCAGCAGTCCCTCCGGGACAGGGTTACACTATGGCTACACCTTC.

This chain joins TRBV6-6 and TRBJ2-3, with 8 nucleotides matching TRBD1. The CDR3 sequence is 15 residues long. V lost 6 bases to trimming and J lost 4 bases; unmatched junction nucleotides: 9. CDR1 and CDR2 (germline): MNHNY, SVGAGI (reference sequence). CDR3 sequence reads: CASRRTGNFPDTQYF. The CDR3 DNA sequence: TGTGCCAGCAGAAGGACAGGGAATTTTCCAGATACGCAGTATTTT.

The rearrangement links TRBV6-1 to TRBJ2-3; perhaps TRBD1 as D (5 bases). The germline V and J ends were trimmed by 2 bases and 2 bases, with 11 bases remaining between them. This CDR3 spans 15 amino acids. The germline V gene has CDR1 MNHNS and CDR2 SASEGT. This CDR3 reads CASSELSRVTDTQYF. The CDR3 DNA is TGTGCCAGCAGTGAATTATCCAGGGTCACAGATACGCAGTATTTT.

V usage is TRBV7-2 and J usage is TRBJ1-2, with D unresolved. This CDR3 comprises 13 residues. Trimming shortened V by 8 bases and J by 4 bases, and 14 bases separated the two germline ends. The germline V gene encodes CDR1 SGHTA and CDR2 FQGNSA. CDR3 sequence: CASERALGYGYTF. CDR3 coding DNA: TGTGCCAGCGAACGGGCGTTGGGCTATGGCTACACCTTC.

The chain has TRBV5-1 and TRBJ2-7; tentatively, D is TRBD2 (7 bases). The CDR3 is 15 residues long. The germline V gene has CDR1 SGHRS and CDR2 YFSETQ. Trimming cost V 0 bases and J 5 bases, with 15 bases left between them. In DNA form, the CDR3 reads TGCGCCAGCAGCTTGGGGCGGGGGCGCAAAGACGAGCAGTACTTC. Protein sequence: CASSLGRGRKDEQYF. The whole variable domain, remainder taken from reference TRBV5-1 and TRBJ2-7, is KAGVTQTPRYLIKTRGQQVTLSCSPISGHRSVSWYQQTPGQGLQFLFEYFSETQRNKGNFPGRFSGRQFSNSRSEMNVSTLELGDSALYLCASSLGRGRKDEQYFGPGTRLTVT.

V usage is TRBV5-6 and J usage is TRBJ2-7; D ambiguous. This CDR3 spans 14 amino acids. Germline V CDR1 and CDR2: SGHDT, YYEEEE. V gave up 2 bases and J gave up 0 bases, with 9 bases separating them. Here the CDR3 reads CASSFRFSSYEQYF. CDR3 sequence (DNA): TGTGCCAGCAGCTTCAGGTTTAGCTCCTACGAGCAGTACTTC.

The V call is TRBV28, the J call TRBJ2-3; maybe TRBD2 (6 bases). V was trimmed by 1 base and J by 0 bases, leaving 11 bases between them. Germline V gives CDR1 MDHEN, CDR2 SYDVKM. The CDR3 totals 16 residues. DNA for the CDR3: TGTGCCAGCAGTTTATTAGCGGACCCCAGCACAGATACGCAGTATTTT. Translating gives CASSLLADPSTDTQYF. The entire variable domain, with the rest obtained from reference TRBV28 and TRBJ2-3, is as follows: DVKVTQSSRYLVKRTGEKVFLECVQDMDHENMFWYRQDPGLGLRLIYFSYDVKMKEKGDIPEGYSVSREKKERFSLILESASTNQTSMYLCASSLLADPSTDTQYFGPGTRLTVL.

The chain recombines TRBV5-1 with TRBJ2-7, with TRBD1 matching over 9 bases. V lost 4 bases to trimming and J lost 6 bases; unmatched junction nucleotides: 11. CDR3 length: 15 residues. The germline CDR1 and CDR2 sequences are SGHRS and YFSETQ. DNA for the CDR3: TGCGCCAGCAGCCTCGTCTTTACAGGGGGCGGCGAGCAGTACTTC. Its translation is CASSLVFTGGGEQYF.

This clone occurred once. V is TRBV7-3 and J is TRBJ2-7; 13 positions agree with TRBD2. The CDR3 contains 15 residues. Germline trimming cut 5 bases from V and 2 bases from J; bases unmatched to any gene: 3. Germline V gene data show CDR1 as SGHTA and CDR2 as FQGTGA. The CDR3 is CASSPGLAGPYEQYF. The CDR3 DNA follows: TGTGCCAGCAGCCCGGGACTAGCGGGGCCCTACGAGCAGTACTTC.

This clone was picked up one time. The J gene is TRBJ1-4, the V gene TRBV30; D remains ambiguous. CDR3 size: 12 residues. The V gene's germline CDR1 is GTSNPN and CDR2 SVGIG (reference sequence). Between the trimmed V and J ends, which lost 1 base and 7 bases, there was a span of 7 bases. The CDR3 DNA reads TGTGCCTGGAGTGCCCGCCCTGAAAAACTGTTTTTT. Protein product: CAWSARPEKLFF.

The rearrangement joins TRBV5-4 to TRBJ1-6; D is undetermined. The V gene lost 4 bases and the J gene lost 7 bases, with 6 bases spanning the gap. This CDR3 has 12 amino acids. The germline CDR1 and CDR2 sequences are SGHNT and YYREEE (reference sequence). The CDR3 coding sequence is TGTGCCAGCAGCCACGAAAATTCACCCCTCCACTTT. Protein product: CASSHENSPLHF.

This clone has just one count. The chain uses TRBV6-5 and TRBJ1-1; a weak D match, TRBD1 (5 bases). Germline V lookup: CDR1 MNHEY, CDR2 SVGAGI. V was trimmed by 1 base and J by 2 bases, leaving 14 bases between them. This CDR3 is built from 16 residues. For the CDR3, the DNA is TGTGCCAGCAGTTACTTTCTGGGGCAGGGAAACACTGAAGCTTTCTTT. Amino acids: CASSYFLGQGNTEAFF.